The rows below give T cell receptor beta chains drawn from one sample of a study of T cell responses to AZD1222 COVID-19 vaccine. Profiling relied on immunoSEQ multiplex PCR, and the TCRdb table lists in-frame clones only, not all of them. This repertoire shows 100,000 to 150,000 clones, more than 75% found once; its top ten account for 7% to 9%. The sample in question was peripheral blood, obtained on day 0 of AZD1222 vaccination. Every receptor here comes from an adult in good health. CDR3s include the opening cysteine and the closing phenylalanine or tryptophan. A D gene is named only where the DNA matches it firmly. Clone size is shown for a subset of rows, as once, few, many or a class of expanded clone.

TRBJ1-1 once TRBV7-9 . TGTGCCAGCACCCTCCGGGAGGGAGGCACTGAAGCTTTCTTT CASTLREGGTEAFF
TRBJ1-2 few TRBV3-1/TRBV3-2 . TGTGCCAGCAGCTATGGGACCGGGGCAGGGGGCTACACCTTC CASSYGTGAGGYTF
TRBJ1-3 . TRBV28 TRBD1 TGTGCCAGCACCCTAACAGGGGTAAACACCATATATTTT CASTLTGVNTIYF
TRBJ1-6 . TRBV2 . TGTGCCAGCAGTGTAGGAGAAGCCAATTCACCCCTCCACTTT CASSVGEANSPLHF
TRBJ2-7 few TRBV5-1 . TGCGCCAGCAGCTTGGACAGGAATGTGTACGAGCAGTACTTC CASSLDRNVYEQYF
TRBJ2-7 . TRBV5-1 TRBD1 TGCGCCAGCAGCTTAACTTTAGGACAGGGGACTATCTCCTACGAGCAGTACTTC CASSLTLGQGTISYEQYF
TRBJ1-6 . TRBV5-5 . TGTGCCAGCAGCTTGGAAGGGGGTCGGTCACCCCTCCACTTT CASSLEGGRSPLHF
TRBJ1-1 . TRBV5-1 . TGCCCTCGGATGAACACTGAAGCTTTCTTT CPRMNTEAFF
TRBJ1-4 . TRBV18 . TGTGCCAGCTCACCACCGCAAACACAACGGGGTGAAAAACTGTTTTTT CASSPPQTQRGEKLFF
TRBJ2-2 once TRBV19 . TGTGCCAGTAGATCCGGACTAAACACCGGGGAGCTGTTTTTT CASRSGLNTGELFF
TRBJ1-1 . TRBV28 . TGTGCCAGCAGCGGCTTCGGGGCTCGGAACACTGAAGCTTTCTTT CASSGFGARNTEAFF
TRBJ2-7 . TRBV4-3 . TGCGCCAGCAGCCAAGACAGGGCCTACGAGCAGTACTTC CASSQDRAYEQYF
TRBJ1-4 . TRBV9 . TGTGCCAGCAGCCGGTTTGAGGGCCCTCCTAATGAAAAACTGTTTTTT CASSRFEGPPNEKLFF
TRBJ2-5 . TRBV18 TRBD2 TGTGCCAGCTCACGGGAAGCGGGGGACCAAGAGACCCAGTACTTC CASSREAGDQETQYF
TRBJ2-2 . TRBV27 . TGTGCCAGCAGTTTATCACCGGGGGCGGGCGGGGAGCTGTTTTTT CASSLSPGAGGELFF
TRBJ1-6 . TRBV28 TRBD1 TGTGCCAGCAGCCTCGGACAGGGTAATTCACCCCTCCACTTT CASSLGQGNSPLHF
TRBJ1-2 . TRBV7-9 . TGTGCCAGCAGCCCAGACGGGTACTATGGCTACACCTTC CASSPDGYYGYTF